Shown below are 4 T cell receptor beta chains from a single sample sequenced in a study of graft-versus-host responses after intestinal transplantation. Assay: immunoSEQ multiplex PCR; the TCRdb copy retains only in-frame clones and omits some. The profile shows about 100,000 clones, over 75% of them singletons. No antigen is known for these receptors. This specimen was unstimulated CD4+ T cells sorted from spleen or lymph node cells, taken before transplant. Receptors were obtained from a human donor who was the organ donor for an intestinal transplant.

The chain links TRBV5-4 to TRBJ1-1; D not resolved. The CDR3 length is 12 residues. Germline-derived CDR1 and CDR2 are SGHNT and YYREEE (reference sequence). Deletions cut 2 bases from V and 2 bases from J, with 4 bases between. The CDR3 protein is CASSFLNTEAFF. In nucleotides, the CDR3 is TGTGCCAGCAGCTTTTTAAACACTGAAGCTTTCTTT.

J is TRBJ1-5 and V is TRBV27; the D is unclear. The germline V gene has CDR1 MNHEY and CDR2 SMNVEV (reference sequence). V was pared by 7 bases and J by 2 bases, with 18 bases between. The CDR3 covers 16 residues. As DNA, the CDR3 is TGTGCCAGCAAGGCAGCAACCGCGTTGGGCAATCAGCCCCAGCATTTT. Protein sequence: CASKAATALGNQPQHF.

V gene TRBV14 combines with J gene TRBJ2-5; 8 bases fit TRBD1. Germline V CDR1 and CDR2: SGHDN, FVKESK. The CDR3 covers 17 residues. Trimming took 4 bases from V and 7 from J; bases not matched to a gene: 17. CDR3 sequence: CASSPPADRGRRGTQYF. The CDR3 DNA sequence: TGTGCCAGCAGCCCGCCCGCCGACAGGGGTCGAAGAGGGACCCAGTACTTC. The complete variable domain, with remaining parts taken from reference TRBV14 and TRBJ2-5, reads EAGVTQFPSHSVIEKGQTVTLRCDPISGHDNLYWYRRVMGKEIKFLLHFVKESKQDESGMPNNRFLAERTGGTYSTLKVQPAELEDSGVYFCASSPPADRGRRGTQYFGPGTRLLVL.

The rearrangement uses TRBV4-2 and TRBJ1-4, with D unresolved. The CDR3 spans 16 residues. CDR1 LGHNA and CDR2 YNFKEQ come from the germline V gene. V lost 1 base to trimming and J lost 3 bases, with 12 bases between them. The CDR3 nucleotides are TGTGCCAGCAGCCAAGCGAGTAGAGGCCCTAATGAAAAACTGTTTTTT. Amino acids: CASSQASRGPNEKLFF.